A selection of T cell receptor beta chains follows, all from one sample in a study of vaccination effects on CD4 cells after COVID-19. No antigen has been identified for these receptors. This table comes from immunoSEQ multiplex PCR, and its TCRdb copy is limited to in-frame clones, with some not included. The data show about 38,000 clones, more than 60% seen once. The material was CD4+ T cells from PBMCs cultured with SARS-CoV-2 spike peptides, obtained before COVID-19 vaccination. The receptors stem from a human donor who received a COVID-19 vaccine. The CDR3 runs from the conserved cysteine through the conserved F or W. D genes are given only for firm matches. Where a row states a size, it is once, few, many or the class of an expanded clone; other rows omit it.

v_call: TRBV7-9
clone_size: -
d_call: -
j_call: TRBJ1-3
cdr3_nt: TGTGCCAGCAGCCCCTCCTCTGGAAACACCATATATTTT
cdr3_aa: CASSPSSGNTIYF

v_call: TRBV6-5
clone_size: few
d_call: TRBD2
j_call: TRBJ2-7
cdr3_nt: TGTGCCAGCAGTTACTCACTAGCGGGGACCTACGAGCAGTACTTC
cdr3_aa: CASSYSLAGTYEQYF

v_call: TRBV19
clone_size: -
d_call: TRBD1
j_call: TRBJ1-1
cdr3_nt: TGTGCCAGTAGTGCCCGGGACAGGGGATACACTGAAGCTTTCTTT
cdr3_aa: CASSARDRGYTEAFF

v_call: TRBV4-3
clone_size: few
d_call: -
j_call: TRBJ2-5
cdr3_nt: TGCGCCAGCAGCCAAGATTACAGACTTCAAGAGACCCAGTACTTC
cdr3_aa: CASSQDYRLQETQYF

v_call: TRBV5-5
clone_size: -
d_call: -
j_call: TRBJ2-7
cdr3_nt: TGTGCCAGCAGCTTAGTTCAGGGAGGTACCGAGCAGTACTTC
cdr3_aa: CASSLVQGGTEQYF

v_call: TRBV4-3
clone_size: few
d_call: -
j_call: TRBJ1-2
cdr3_nt: TGCGCCAGCAGCCAAGATTGGTGGCAGGGGAGCGACTATGGCTACACCTTC
cdr3_aa: CASSQDWWQGSDYGYTF

v_call: TRBV27
clone_size: -
d_call: TRBD1
j_call: TRBJ2-6
cdr3_nt: TGTGCCAGCAGTAAAACAGACAGGGGGGTACTCGAGGTCCTGACTTTC
cdr3_aa: CASSKTDRGVLEVLTF

v_call: TRBV28
clone_size: many
d_call: -
j_call: TRBJ1-3
cdr3_nt: TGTGCCAGCAGTAACCGGGACGGAAACACCATATATTTT
cdr3_aa: CASSNRDGNTIYF

v_call: TRBV29-1
clone_size: -
d_call: TRBD2
j_call: TRBJ2-3
cdr3_nt: TGCAGCGCCGACGGACTAGCGGGGGGGCTAGTAGTCGGCACAGATACGCAGTATTTT
cdr3_aa: CSADGLAGGLVVGTDTQYF

v_call: TRBV19
clone_size: medium-sized
d_call: TRBD1
j_call: TRBJ1-6
cdr3_nt: TGTGCCAGTAGTATTGGGACAGGGAATTCACCCCTCCACTTT
cdr3_aa: CASSIGTGNSPLHF

v_call: TRBV7-9
clone_size: few
d_call: -
j_call: TRBJ1-4
cdr3_nt: TGTGCCAGCAGCTTAGACGGCGGGACGGAGGAAAAACTGTTTTTT
cdr3_aa: CASSLDGGTEEKLFF

v_call: TRBV5-1
clone_size: -
d_call: TRBD1
j_call: TRBJ1-4
cdr3_nt: TGCGCCAGCAGCTTGCCTCGACAGGGTTTGAATGAAAAACTGTTTTTT
cdr3_aa: CASSLPRQGLNEKLFF

v_call: TRBV27
clone_size: -
d_call: -
j_call: TRBJ1-1
cdr3_nt: TGTGCCAGCAGTAGAGGGGCGGTAAACACTGAAGCTTTCTTT
cdr3_aa: CASSRGAVNTEAFF

v_call: TRBV19
clone_size: -
d_call: TRBD1
j_call: TRBJ1-1
cdr3_nt: TGTGCCAGTAGTAACATTTACACCGGGACAGGGAACACTGAAGCTTTCTTT
cdr3_aa: CASSNIYTGTGNTEAFF

v_call: TRBV28
clone_size: few
d_call: -
j_call: TRBJ2-7
cdr3_nt: TGTGCCAGCAGTTTTGGCTCCTACGAGCAGTACTTC
cdr3_aa: CASSFGSYEQYF

v_call: TRBV12-5
clone_size: -
d_call: -
j_call: TRBJ1-2
cdr3_nt: TGTGCTAGTGGTTTGCCCCCCTACGTGAACTATGGCTACACCTTC
cdr3_aa: CASGLPPYVNYGYTF

v_call: TRBV25-1
clone_size: -
d_call: -
j_call: TRBJ1-4
cdr3_nt: TGTGCCAGCAGACTGGGGGGATCGGCCGGAACCCTGTTTTTT
cdr3_aa: CASRLGGSAGTLFF

v_call: TRBV11-2
clone_size: few
d_call: -
j_call: TRBJ1-2
cdr3_nt: TGTGCCAGCAGCTTACTTAGGCGGCCCGGCTACACCTTC
cdr3_aa: CASSLLRRPGYTF

v_call: TRBV10-2
clone_size: -
d_call: -
j_call: TRBJ2-1
cdr3_nt: TGCGCCAGCAGTGGGGGTCATGAGCAGTTCTTC
cdr3_aa: CASSGGHEQFF

v_call: TRBV3-1/TRBV3-2
clone_size: -
d_call: -
j_call: TRBJ2-3
cdr3_nt: TGTGCCAGCAGCCAAGGATTGAGCAGGGGCGCTAGCACAGATACGCAGTATTTT
cdr3_aa: CASSQGLSRGASTDTQYF

v_call: TRBV30
clone_size: -
d_call: -
j_call: TRBJ1-4
cdr3_nt: TGTGCCTGGAGGGGATCTAATGAAAAACTGTTTTTT
cdr3_aa: CAWRGSNEKLFF

v_call: TRBV19
clone_size: -
d_call: -
j_call: TRBJ1-2
cdr3_nt: TGTGCCAGTAGTGAGGTCTTGGGTGGCTACACCTTC
cdr3_aa: CASSEVLGGYTF

v_call: TRBV27
clone_size: few
d_call: TRBD2
j_call: TRBJ2-3
cdr3_nt: TGTGCCAGCAGTTTATCGCCGGCGGGAGGGCGGGATACGCAGTATTTT
cdr3_aa: CASSLSPAGGRDTQYF

v_call: TRBV6-1
clone_size: -
d_call: -
j_call: TRBJ2-1
cdr3_nt: TGTGCCAGCAGTGAACCGGGGAGGATGGACAATGAGCAGTTCTTC
cdr3_aa: CASSEPGRMDNEQFF

v_call: TRBV3-1/TRBV3-2
clone_size: -
d_call: TRBD2
j_call: TRBJ2-3
cdr3_nt: TGTGCCAGCAAGGCTAGCGGGGTGTTAACAGATACGCAGTATTTT
cdr3_aa: CASKASGVLTDTQYF

v_call: TRBV12-5
clone_size: -
d_call: -
j_call: TRBJ1-3
cdr3_nt: TGTGCTACCACGAGCTCTGGAAACACCATATATTTT
cdr3_aa: CATTSSGNTIYF

v_call: TRBV7-9
clone_size: few
d_call: TRBD1
j_call: TRBJ1-1
cdr3_nt: TGTGCCAGCAGCCCCCCCGGGACAGCGAACACTGAAGCTTTCTTT
cdr3_aa: CASSPPGTANTEAFF

v_call: TRBV5-1
clone_size: -
d_call: TRBD1
j_call: TRBJ2-2
cdr3_nt: TGCGCCAGCAGCTTATCGGGACAGGGAGTCGGGGAGCTGTTTTTT
cdr3_aa: CASSLSGQGVGELFF

v_call: TRBV2
clone_size: -
d_call: -
j_call: TRBJ1-3
cdr3_nt: TGTGCCAGCAGTGAAGGGGGTTTCTCTGGAAACACCATATATTTT
cdr3_aa: CASSEGGFSGNTIYF

v_call: TRBV5-5
clone_size: -
d_call: -
j_call: TRBJ2-2
cdr3_nt: TGTGCCAGCAGCTCCTTCAGGAACACCGGGGAGCTGTTTTTT
cdr3_aa: CASSSFRNTGELFF

v_call: TRBV19
clone_size: -
d_call: -
j_call: TRBJ1-2
cdr3_nt: TGTGCCAGTAGTATGTCCCGGGGGGCGAACTATGGCTACACCTTC
cdr3_aa: CASSMSRGANYGYTF

v_call: TRBV7-2
clone_size: -
d_call: TRBD2
j_call: TRBJ2-5
cdr3_nt: TGTGCCATCCCAGGTAGCGGGGAGGCCCGCCCCCAAGAGACCCAGTACTTC
cdr3_aa: CAIPGSGEARPQETQYF

v_call: TRBV4-2
clone_size: few
d_call: TRBD2
j_call: TRBJ2-7
cdr3_nt: TGTGCCAGCAGCCAAGATCTAGCGGCCTACGAGCAGTACTTC
cdr3_aa: CASSQDLAAYEQYF

v_call: TRBV5-1
clone_size: -
d_call: TRBD1
j_call: TRBJ1-2
cdr3_nt: TGCGCCAGCAGCGATCATTCCCGGACAGGGGAGGGTGGCTACACCTTC
cdr3_aa: CASSDHSRTGEGGYTF

v_call: TRBV20-1
clone_size: -
d_call: -
j_call: TRBJ2-7
cdr3_nt: TGCAGTGCTAGCAGGGAATACGAGCAGTACTTC
cdr3_aa: CSASREYEQYF

v_call: TRBV5-1
clone_size: -
d_call: -
j_call: TRBJ1-3
cdr3_nt: TGCGCCAGCAGCTCTTCTCCACGGAACACCATATATTTT
cdr3_aa: CASSSSPRNTIYF

v_call: TRBV3-1/TRBV3-2
clone_size: -
d_call: -
j_call: TRBJ1-6
cdr3_nt: TGTGCCAGCAGCCAAGTTACGGGTTATAATTCACCCCTCCACTTT
cdr3_aa: CASSQVTGYNSPLHF

v_call: TRBV4-3
clone_size: -
d_call: -
j_call: TRBJ1-5
cdr3_nt: TGCGCCAGCAGCCAAGATCCATATAGCAATCAGCCCCAGCATTTT
cdr3_aa: CASSQDPYSNQPQHF

v_call: TRBV4-3
clone_size: -
d_call: TRBD1
j_call: TRBJ2-7
cdr3_nt: TGCGCCAGCAGCCAGGGGACAGGGGACCCCTACGAGCAGTACTTC
cdr3_aa: CASSQGTGDPYEQYF

v_call: TRBV5-1
clone_size: few
d_call: -
j_call: TRBJ1-1
cdr3_nt: TGCGCCAGCAGCCCCTCCACAGGACGAGCTTTCTTT
cdr3_aa: CASSPSTGRAFF

v_call: TRBV7-2
clone_size: few
d_call: -
j_call: TRBJ1-1
cdr3_nt: TGTGCCAGCAGCTTTGGCAGATCGAACACTGAAGCTTTCTTT
cdr3_aa: CASSFGRSNTEAFF

v_call: TRBV4-3
clone_size: -
d_call: TRBD2
j_call: TRBJ2-3
cdr3_nt: TGCGCCAGCAGCCCCCGGACTAGCGGTAGCACAGATACGCAGTATTTT
cdr3_aa: CASSPRTSGSTDTQYF

v_call: TRBV10-3
clone_size: -
d_call: -
j_call: TRBJ1-1
cdr3_nt: TGTGCCATCAGCCGTAATGAGGACACTGAAGCTTTCTTT
cdr3_aa: CAISRNEDTEAFF

v_call: TRBV5-1
clone_size: -
d_call: -
j_call: TRBJ2-1
cdr3_nt: TGCGCCAGCAGTCCTTCAGGGGAACTAGGGCTGTTCTTC
cdr3_aa: CASSPSGELGLFF

v_call: TRBV5-4
clone_size: -
d_call: -
j_call: TRBJ1-2
cdr3_nt: TGTGCCAGCAGCTCCTCAAACTATGGCTACACCTTC
cdr3_aa: CASSSSNYGYTF

v_call: TRBV9
clone_size: -
d_call: -
j_call: TRBJ2-3
cdr3_nt: TGTGCCAGCAGCGTAGCGGGAGATACGCAGTATTTT
cdr3_aa: CASSVAGDTQYF

v_call: TRBV28
clone_size: -
d_call: -
j_call: TRBJ1-5
cdr3_nt: TGTGCCAGCGCCGGGGGGTCGTCGCCCCAGCATTTT
cdr3_aa: CASAGGSSPQHF

v_call: TRBV12-3/TRBV12-4
clone_size: -
d_call: -
j_call: TRBJ1-2
cdr3_nt: TGTGCCAGCAGTTCCAGTACGGGTCATGGCTACACCTTC
cdr3_aa: CASSSSTGHGYTF

v_call: TRBV27
clone_size: -
d_call: -
j_call: TRBJ1-6
cdr3_nt: TGTGCCAGCAGTTTAGGGGGGGGTCATAATTCACCCCTCCACTTT
cdr3_aa: CASSLGGGHNSPLHF

v_call: TRBV5-1
clone_size: -
d_call: -
j_call: TRBJ2-1
cdr3_nt: TGCGCCAGCAGCTTGTGGGGCGGGACAGAGGGGAATGAGCAGTTCTTC
cdr3_aa: CASSLWGGTEGNEQFF

v_call: TRBV5-1
clone_size: -
d_call: TRBD1
j_call: TRBJ2-7
cdr3_nt: TGCGCCAGCACGTGGACAGGCAGTAGTGAGCAGTACTTC
cdr3_aa: CASTWTGSSEQYF

v_call: TRBV15
clone_size: -
d_call: -
j_call: TRBJ1-5
cdr3_nt: TGTGCCACCAGCAGATTGGGGGGGGCAGGTCAGCCCCAGCATTTT
cdr3_aa: CATSRLGGAGQPQHF

v_call: TRBV30
clone_size: -
d_call: -
j_call: TRBJ1-4
cdr3_nt: TGTGCCTGGACGCACAGGGCAACTAATGAAAAACTGTTTTTT
cdr3_aa: CAWTHRATNEKLFF

v_call: TRBV29-1
clone_size: -
d_call: -
j_call: TRBJ2-5
cdr3_nt: TGCAGCGCGCAGCGGCAGACCCAAGAGACCCAGTACTTC
cdr3_aa: CSAQRQTQETQYF

v_call: TRBV30
clone_size: -
d_call: TRBD1
j_call: TRBJ1-2
cdr3_nt: TGTGCCTGGGACAGGGGAGGCTACACCTTC
cdr3_aa: CAWDRGGYTF

v_call: TRBV5-4
clone_size: -
d_call: TRBD2
j_call: TRBJ2-3
cdr3_nt: TGTGCCAGCAGCGACCCTCCTAGCGGGAGGGCCTCTGCAGATACGCAGTATTTT
cdr3_aa: CASSDPPSGRASADTQYF

v_call: TRBV6-2/TRBV6-3
clone_size: -
d_call: -
j_call: TRBJ2-7
cdr3_nt: TGTGCCAGCAGTTACGGGGGCACCTACGAGCAGTACTTC
cdr3_aa: CASSYGGTYEQYF